One sample yielded the 10 T cell receptor beta chains listed below, sequenced in a study of tissue T cells after allogeneic stem cell transplantation (dated by TCRdb to 2022 to 2024). The library was built by means of the immunoSEQ multiplex PCR assay. As stored in TCRdb, this immuneACCESS dataset retains in-frame rearrangements with V and J assigned. A fraction of the clones does not appear; measured against another copy, unresolved V genes explain less than half of the discrepancy, and the remainder lacks a known reason. The sample table contains about 48,000 clones; only one count was recorded for around 70% of them. The ten largest make up about 0.7% of the sample. Sequences were obtained from sorted cells pooled from one or two spleens. The receptors were gathered from a pool of C57BL/6 mice in good health.

As regards this clone: Germline and genes here are mouse. Read coverage stops 1 residue before the CDR3 terminus; the germline J gene supplies the remainder. V usage is TRBV20 and J usage is TRBJ1-1, with D uncertain. This CDR3 is 12 amino acids long. CDR1 GFQATS and CDR2 STVNSAI come from the germline V gene. V lost 1 base and J 0 bases, leaving 3 bases between the germline ends. The CDR3 loop is CGARVSNTEVFF. The sequenced CDR3 bases are TGTGGTGCTAGGGTCTCAAACACAGAAGTCTTC. Variable domain in full (rest from reference TRBV20 and TRBJ1-1): GALVYQYPRRTICKSGTSMRMECQAVGFQATSVAWYRQSPQKTFELIALSTVNSAIKYEQNFTQEKFPISHPNLSFSSMTVLNAYLEDRGLYLCGARVSNTEVFFGKGTRLTVV.

With regard to this clone: Genes here carry mouse names. Read data end 1 residue before the CDR3 end; the end is taken from the germline J gene. The chain combines TRBV16 with TRBJ2-2; no firm D call. With 5 bases removed from V and 4 bases from J, the gap between germline ends came to 2 bases. Germline CDR1 and CDR2: SGHSA and FRNQAP. This CDR3 comprises 11 residues. The CDR3 loop is CASSITGQLYF. The covered CDR3 bases are TGTGCAAGCAGCATCACCGGGCAGCTCTAC.

A note on this clone: The germline and genes are mouse ones. This CDR3 is CASSSRRADAETLYF. Incomplete CDR3 DNA: TGTGCAAGCAGCTCCCGAAGGGCTGATGCAGAAACGCTGTAT. The chain combines TRBV16 with TRBJ2-3, with no clear D. The read ends 1 residue before the CDR3 terminus; that terminus is restored from the germline J gene. Per germline, CDR1 SGHSA and CDR2 FRNQAP. The CDR3 is 15 amino acids. V was pared by 4 bases and J by 2 bases, with 13 bases between.

To note about this clone: Gene and germline names: mouse. The sequence runs out 1 residue before the end of the CDR3; the remainder is reconstructed from the germline J gene. V usage is TRBV31 and J usage is TRBJ2-4, with D unresolved. The CDR3 loop spans 12 amino acids. Germline loops: CDR1 GKSSPN, CDR2 SITVG. The V end was cut by 4 bases, the J end by 0 bases, with 5 bases between. The sequenced part of the CDR3 DNA is TGTGCCTGGAAGACTAGTCAAAACACCTTGTAC. As protein: CAWKTSQNTLY. The whole CDR3 reads CAWKTSQNTLYF.

This clone appeared a single time. Any gene name here is a mouse gene name. The read comes to an end 1 residue before the CDR3 does, leaving the germline J gene to fill in the end. This chain joins TRBV26 and TRBJ2-5, with TRBD2 matching 11 bases. This CDR3 spans 17 amino acids. Germline V gene sequence: CDR1 KGHPV, CDR2 FQNQEV (reference sequence). V lost 2 bases to trimming and J lost 0 bases; unmatched junction nucleotides: 4. CDR3 DNA (partial): TGTGCCAGCAGTCTGGGACTGGGGGGCCCTAACCAAGACACCCAGTAC. This encodes CASSLGLGGPNQDTQY. The entire CDR3 protein reads CASSLGLGGPNQDTQYF.

Worth noting for this clone: Genes here carry mouse names. CDR3 bases read: TGTGCCAGCAGAACCGGGACAAAAGACACCCAGTAC. Protein product: CASRTGTKDTQY. The full CDR3 protein reads CASRTGTKDTQYF. V is TRBV3 and J is TRBJ2-5, with a weak D call TRBD1 (6 bases). The missing CDR3 end, 1 residue past where the read stops, is filled in from the germline J gene. Germline V CDR1 and CDR2: SNHLY, FYNGKV (reference sequence). Trimming left V 6 bases short and J 4 bases short, with 11 bases between. This CDR3 has 13 amino acids.

A word on this clone: Genes and germline come from the mouse. The DNA ends 1 residue before the CDR3 does, and the rest of the CDR3 is filled in from the germline J gene. The rearrangement links TRBV20 to TRBJ1-4; no clear D. Germline V gene data show CDR1 as GFQATS and CDR2 as STVNSAI. The CDR3 consists of 12 residues. Trimming stripped 1 base from V and 7 bases from J, with 7 bases between. CDR3 residues: CGARGGGERLFF. CDR3 bases read: TGTGGTGCTAGGGGGGGAGGCGAAAGATTATTT. Supplemented by reference TRBV20 and TRBJ1-4, the full variable domain reads GALVYQYPRRTICKSGTSMRMECQAVGFQATSVAWYRQSPQKTFELIALSTVNSAIKYEQNFTQEKFPISHPNLSFSSMTVLNAYLEDRGLYLCGARGGGERLFFGHGTKLSVL.

This clone has more than one count but fewer than ten. Germline and genes: mouse. The covered CDR3 bases are TGTGCAAGCAGCTGGGGGGGTGAACAGTAC. Protein product: CASSWGGEQY. The whole CDR3 sequence is CASSWGGEQYF. V and J are TRBV16 and TRBJ2-7; TRBD2 agrees at 7 bases. The DNA ends 1 residue before the CDR3 does, and the rest of the CDR3 is filled in from the germline J gene. Germline V gene data show CDR1 as SGHSA and CDR2 as FRNQAP. CDR3 length: 11 amino acids. With V trimmed by 4 bases and J by 6 bases, 0 bases remained unmatched.

Points on this clone: Genes and germline come from the mouse. The read ends 1 residue shy of where the CDR3 ends; the end is completed using the germline J gene. This chain links TRBV12-2 with TRBJ2-2, with D maybe TRBD2 (7 bases). The length of the CDR3 is 16 residues. Germline CDR1 and CDR2: SGHLS and HYDKME. Trimming left V 0 bases short and J 2 bases short, with 12 bases between. The CDR3: CASSLSWGRNTGQLYF. CDR3 bases read: TGTGCCAGCTCTCTCTCCTGGGGGCGGAACACCGGGCAGCTCTAC.

Details on this clone: Mouse gene names and germline throughout. The read is 1 residue too short to cover the CDR3 end, so that end is filled in from the germline J gene. V is TRBV16 and J is TRBJ2-1, with 7 bases that match TRBD1. Germline V gene data show CDR1 as SGHSA and CDR2 as FRNQAP. The CDR3 is 12 residues long. With V trimmed by 6 bases and J by 7 bases, 3 bases remained unmatched. Partial CDR3 DNA: TGTGCAAGCAGGACAGGGCGCGCTGAGCAGTTC. Its protein is CASRTGRAEQF. The complete CDR3 sequence is CASRTGRAEQFF.